These T cell receptor beta chains were read from a single sample in a study of blood T cell repertoires in COVID-19. Libraries were prepared by immunoSEQ multiplex PCR; TCRdb keeps only in-frame clonotypes and omits some of them. Among about 170,000 clones listed, 82% were seen once. Sequenced input: peripheral blood. These receptors were collected from a woman aged 40 to 49 with COVID-19, enrolled during active disease. CDR3s leave out the opening cysteine and the closing phenylalanine or tryptophan.

v_gene: TRBV11-2; j_gene: TRBJ2-5; CDR3aa: ASSLGTSGETQY
v_gene: TRBV9; j_gene: TRBJ2-1; CDR3aa: ASSVVASGGLYNEQF
v_gene: TRBV6-5; j_gene: TRBJ2-7; CDR3aa: ATRTGYEQY
v_gene: TRBV19; j_gene: TRBJ2-3; CDR3aa: ASRLAGTDTQY
v_gene: TRBV24-1; j_gene: TRBJ2-2; CDR3aa: ATSDYTGQGTFANTGELF
v_gene: TRBV4-1; j_gene: TRBJ2-1; CDR3aa: ASSQDMGLAGRDNEQF
v_gene: TRBV5-1; j_gene: TRBJ1-2; CDR3aa: ASSSSRSARGYT
v_gene: TRBV6-5; j_gene: TRBJ1-2; CDR3aa: ASSYSGSARHYGYT
v_gene: TRBV11-2; j_gene: TRBJ1-2; CDR3aa: ASSKPGPQYGYT
v_gene: TRBV10-2; j_gene: TRBJ2-1; CDR3aa: ARSRRGSSYNEQF
v_gene: TRBV4-1; j_gene: TRBJ2-7; CDR3aa: ASSLRTVGEEQY
v_gene: TRBV4-1; j_gene: TRBJ2-1; CDR3aa: ASSQVGAGGLGEQF
v_gene: TRBV2; j_gene: TRBJ1-2; CDR3aa: ASSRDRDGYT
v_gene: TRBV2; j_gene: TRBJ1-3; CDR3aa: ASSEPGQGNTIY
v_gene: TRBV6-5; j_gene: TRBJ2-7; CDR3aa: ASSRGGGQEQY
v_gene: TRBV28; j_gene: TRBJ2-2; CDR3aa: ASGVGGDPGELF
v_gene: TRBV27; j_gene: TRBJ2-3; CDR3aa: ASSLRTDTQY
v_gene: TRBV18; j_gene: TRBJ2-3; CDR3aa: ASSPRPGSTDTQY
v_gene: TRBV5-5; j_gene: TRBJ2-5; CDR3aa: ASSSSSGETQY
v_gene: TRBV5-1; j_gene: TRBJ1-1; CDR3aa: ASSLLGPERSEAF
v_gene: TRBV12-3/TRBV12-4; j_gene: TRBJ1-2; CDR3aa: ASSLGVAYGYT
v_gene: TRBV7-9; j_gene: TRBJ1-2; CDR3aa: ASTRTLNDRVNYGYT
v_gene: TRBV6-5; j_gene: TRBJ2-3; CDR3aa: ASRQQGLPTDTQY
v_gene: TRBV7-2; j_gene: TRBJ2-5; CDR3aa: ASSKRVRETQY
v_gene: TRBV12-3/TRBV12-4; j_gene: TRBJ1-5; CDR3aa: ASSYSSNQPQH
v_gene: TRBV5-6; j_gene: TRBJ1-1; CDR3aa: ASSLAQGSEAF
v_gene: TRBV7-9; j_gene: TRBJ2-7; CDR3aa: ASSRMDRDEQY
v_gene: TRBV27; j_gene: TRBJ2-1; CDR3aa: ASSFSSSGFYNEQF
v_gene: TRBV6-1; j_gene: TRBJ2-7; CDR3aa: ASSEDLEVYEQY
v_gene: TRBV6-5; j_gene: TRBJ1-3; CDR3aa: ASSYSGAKGNTIY
v_gene: TRBV27; j_gene: TRBJ2-1; CDR3aa: ASSLSIRGDSYNEQF
v_gene: TRBV29-1; j_gene: TRBJ2-7; CDR3aa: SVNSEGPQY
v_gene: TRBV3-1/TRBV3-2; j_gene: TRBJ2-3; CDR3aa: ASSQDRTSLDTQY
v_gene: TRBV11-2; j_gene: TRBJ2-1; CDR3aa: ASSLETSGRYEQF
v_gene: TRBV27; j_gene: TRBJ1-2; CDR3aa: ASTPIGRSQSYGYT
v_gene: TRBV28; j_gene: TRBJ1-5; CDR3aa: ASSPQTVNQPQH
v_gene: TRBV12-3/TRBV12-4; j_gene: TRBJ2-5; CDR3aa: ASSRDRGETQY
v_gene: TRBV29-1; j_gene: TRBJ1-2; CDR3aa: SVVLQGTGGYT
v_gene: TRBV10-3; j_gene: TRBJ1-2; CDR3aa: AISEDQGSDGYT
v_gene: TRBV30; j_gene: TRBJ1-5; CDR3aa: AWSQIGGFQPQH
v_gene: TRBV11-2; j_gene: TRBJ2-5; CDR3aa: ASSLDRTGGETQY
v_gene: TRBV18; j_gene: TRBJ2-1; CDR3aa: ASSPALAGNEQF
v_gene: TRBV6-5; j_gene: TRBJ2-7; CDR3aa: ASRQTVSYEQY
v_gene: TRBV30; j_gene: TRBJ1-6; CDR3aa: ATKRDSYNSPLH
v_gene: TRBV6-2/TRBV6-3; j_gene: TRBJ1-1; CDR3aa: ASRPDATATEAF
v_gene: TRBV5-1; j_gene: TRBJ2-3; CDR3aa: ASSLGGVRGADTQY
v_gene: TRBV6-5; j_gene: TRBJ2-7; CDR3aa: ASSYFGGQSSYEQY
v_gene: TRBV20-1; j_gene: TRBJ1-2; CDR3aa: SAPDYGYT
v_gene: TRBV15; j_gene: TRBJ2-1; CDR3aa: ATSRDLQGTNEQF
v_gene: TRBV5-6; j_gene: TRBJ1-1; CDR3aa: ASSLIQGEAF
v_gene: TRBV15; j_gene: TRBJ2-1; CDR3aa: ATSRDKLAGGKQF
v_gene: TRBV3-1/TRBV3-2; j_gene: TRBJ2-3; CDR3aa: ASSQAGAYEADTQY
v_gene: TRBV11-2; j_gene: TRBJ1-3; CDR3aa: ASSPVALPSSGNTIY
v_gene: TRBV4-2; j_gene: TRBJ1-2; CDR3aa: ASRLGARSYQNYGYT